This TCR beta chain is from a study of CD8+CD57+ T cells in acquired aplastic anemia. All sequencing subjects had displayed CD8+CD57+ cell expansion on flow cytometry. Study-level points and caveats: Statistical testing detected no significant gap in CD8+ Simpson's diversity between patients and controls. Patients and controls shared nearly 30 CD8+ CDR3 sequences, which appeared highly expressed in patients and within their immunodominant clones.

Trimming left V 5 bases short and J 7 bases short, with 12 bases between. The V gene's germline CDR1 is SGHNT and CDR2 YENEEA. CDR3 size: 13 residues. Profiles of TCR beta VDJ and CDR3 were generated from a genomic DNA template. TCRdb analysed the reads with MiXCR anew, one entry per CDR3 protein. Among some 170,000 distinct CDR3 sequences listed, around 50% were seen once. This clonotype came up many times. What it binds is not known. What was sequenced was sorted CD4+, CD8+, or CD8+CD57+ T cells (not recorded which) from PBMCs. This clonotype was obtained from a human donor with aplastic anemia. The chain carries TRBV11-3 and TRBJ2-1; possible D gene TRBD1, 6 bases. CDR3 sequence reads: CASSLGAMNEQFF. As DNA, the CDR3 is TGTGCCAGCAGCCTGGGGGCCATGAATGAGCAGTTCTTC.